The clone carrying this T cell receptor beta chain was detected only a few times. The data are from a study of T-cell reconstitution after alpha-beta-depleted transplantation in children. Molecular barcoding with unique molecular identifiers was used for the TCRbeta library. Using its own MiXCR run on the PCR reads, TCRdb lists one record per CDR3 protein. The sample has roughly 340,000 distinct CDR3 sequences; 15% to 20% are singletons. V lost 1 base to trimming and J lost 2 bases, with 19 bases between them. Germline CDR1 reads SGHAT; CDR2 reads FQDESV (reference sequence). The length of the CDR3 is 18 residues.

The sample here was PBMCs, mostly from graft donor cells, taken 360 days after TCRalphabeta/CD19-depleted stem cell transplant. This receptor was obtained from a male patient between 2 and 10 years old who had a stem cell transplant for acute lymphoblastic leukemia, so the T cells may come from the graft donor. The rearrangement joins TRBV11-1 to TRBJ2-3, with unresolved D. The CDR3 DNA reads as TGTGCCAGCAGCTTAGGCCCTGCCCAGGCGCCCCTCACAGATACGCAGTATTTT. Its translation is CASSLGPAQAPLTDTQYF.